Each of the 19 T cell receptor beta chains below was sequenced from the same sample in a study of CD8 T cells in Susac syndrome. cDNA came from around 0.54 to 1 ug RNA primed by random hexamers. TCRdb called the immunoSEQ multiplex PCR reads again in MiXCR, with one record for every CDR3 protein. The data hold under 350,000 distinct CDR3 sequences, with about 91% observed a single time. Source material: CD4+ T cells from PBMCs. The receptors come from a human donor with multiple sclerosis.

The chain joins TRBV7-2 to TRBJ1-5; D is possibly TRBD1 (5 bases). Germline CDR1 SGHTA, CDR2 FQGNSA. CDR3 length: 15 residues. The ends were cut back, 2 bases at V and 0 bases at J, with 8 bases in the middle. CDR3 coding DNA: TGTGCCAGCAGCTTACGGGGGTATAGCAATCAGCCCCAGCATTTT. It encodes CASSLRGYSNQPQHF.

This clonotype appeared once. V is TRBV4-2 and J is TRBJ2-2, with D unresolved. The CDR3 has 15 residues. Looked up from germline, CDR1 is LGHNA and CDR2 is YNFKEQ. Between the trimmed V and J ends, which lost 4 bases and 0 bases, there was a span of 9 bases. DNA of the CDR3: TGTGCCAGCAGCCCCAGACGGACGAACACCGGGGAGCTGTTTTTT. Translation gives CASSPRRTNTGELFF.

This chain joins TRBV9 and TRBJ1-1, with D tentatively TRBD1 (6 bases). V was clipped by 0 bases and J by 6 bases, with 15 bases between them. This CDR3 comprises 15 residues. The germline CDR1 and CDR2 sequences are SGDLS and YYNGEE. The CDR3 DNA reads TGTGCCAGCAGCGTAGGGGCAGGGGCGGGGGCTGAAGCTTTCTTT. Amino acid sequence: CASSVGAGAGAEAFF.

V is TRBV5-1 and J is TRBJ2-2; either TRBD1 or TRBD2 may supply D (5 bases each). The CDR3 extends over 15 amino acids. Germline CDR1 is SGHRS and CDR2 is YFSETQ. The V and J ends lost 0 bases and 8 bases respectively, with 14 bases between them. The CDR3 region is CASSLVPLGTGELFF. CDR3 sequence (DNA): TGCGCCAGCAGCTTGGTCCCCTTAGGGACGGGGGAGCTGTTTTTT.

The chain is built from TRBV9 and TRBJ2-1; D call uncertain. The CDR3 contains 13 residues. Germline V CDR1 and CDR2: SGDLS, YYNGEE. Between the trimmed V and J ends, which lost 4 bases and 6 bases, there was a span of 11 bases. CDR3 in amino acids: CASSPHLGNEQFF. CDR3 coding DNA: TGTGCCAGCAGCCCACATCTGGGCAATGAGCAGTTCTTC. The complete variable domain, with remaining parts taken from reference TRBV9 and TRBJ2-1, reads DSGVTQTPKHLITATGQRVTLRCSPRSGDLSVYWYQQSLDQGLQFLIQYYNGEERAKGNILERFSAQQFPDLHSELNLSSLELGDSALYFCASSPHLGNEQFFGPGTRLTVL.

The chain joins TRBV5-1 to TRBJ2-6; no clear D gene. The germline CDR1 and CDR2 sequences are SGHRS and YFSETQ. The CDR3 length is 14 residues. V gave up 4 bases and J gave up 0 bases, with 5 bases separating them. The CDR3 DNA reads TGCGCCAGCAGCCCCTCCTCTGGGGCCAACGTCCTGACTTTC. Translated: CASSPSSGANVLTF.

This chain links TRBV7-2 with TRBJ1-3, with 8 bases identical to TRBD1. Germline V gives CDR1 SGHTA, CDR2 FQGNSA. V was clipped by 5 bases and J by 0 bases; unmatched bases: 9. The CDR3 has 17 amino acids. This chain's CDR3 is CASSLTRTGYSGNTIYF. In nucleotides, the CDR3 is TGTGCCAGCAGCCTCACACGGACAGGGTACTCTGGAAACACCATATATTTT.

This sequence joins TRBV3-1 and TRBJ2-2, with TRBD1 as a possible D gene (6 bases). Germline V gene lookup returns CDR1 LGHDT and CDR2 YNNKEL (reference sequence). Trimming shortened V by 1 base and J by 5 bases, and 11 bases separated the two germline ends. This CDR3 comprises 15 residues. The CDR3 DNA sequence: TGTGCCAGCAGCCAAGTATCAGGGGAAACCGGGGAGCTGTTTTTT. Protein sequence: CASSQVSGETGELFF.

The rearrangement links TRBV29-1 to TRBJ2-3, with D possibly called TRBD1 or TRBD2 (5 bases each). V lost 4 bases to trimming and J lost 2 bases, with 13 bases between them. Germline assignment: CDR1 SQVTM and CDR2 ANQGSEA. The CDR3 consists of 14 residues. CDR3 protein: CSVGGSVFTDTQYF. CDR3 coding DNA: TGCAGCGTTGGGGGGTCGGTCTTCACAGATACGCAGTATTTT.

The rearrangement joins TRBV18 to TRBJ2-4; unclear D gene. This CDR3 region has 15 residues. Germline V lookup: CDR1 KGHSH, CDR2 LQKENI. V was clipped by 3 bases and J by 6 bases, with 15 bases between them. The CDR3 nucleotides are TGTGCCAGCTCACCGTTTTCGAAACCCAGAAACATTCAGTACTTC. This gives the protein CASSPFSKPRNIQYF.

The J gene is TRBJ1-2, the V gene TRBV19; D not resolved. This CDR3 has 14 amino acids. The V end lost 0 bases, the J end lost 2 bases, and 7 bases lay between the germline ends. From germline, CDR1 is LNHDA and CDR2 SQIVND (reference sequence). As DNA, the CDR3 is TGTGCCAGTAGTATAGATGCCAGAAACTATGGCTACACCTTC. It codes for CASSIDARNYGYTF.

The chain has TRBV7-2 and TRBJ2-5; TRBD2 is a possible D gene (5 bases). With 1 base removed from V and 4 bases from J, the gap between germline ends came to 16 bases. The CDR3 extends over 16 amino acids. CDR1 and CDR2 (germline): SGHTA, FQGNSA. The CDR3 DNA sequence: TGTGCCAGCAGCTTAGTGGGCGGGCGATGGGGAGAGACCCAGTACTTC. Translating it yields CASSLVGGRWGETQYF.

The chain combines TRBV11-2 with TRBJ2-3, with D unresolved. Germline V gives CDR1 SGHAT, CDR2 FQNNGV. The CDR3 length is 13 residues. The V gene lost 1 base and the J gene lost 8 bases, with 10 bases spanning the gap. CDR3 coding DNA: TGTGCCAGCAGCTTAGGATGGGCCGGTACGCAGTATTTT. Its translation: CASSLGWAGTQYF. Complete variable domain (other parts from reference TRBV11-2 and TRBJ2-3): EAGVAQSPRYKIIEKRQSVAFWCNPISGHATLYWYQQILGQGPKLLIQFQNNGVVDDSQLPKDRFSAERLKGVDSTLKIQPAKLEDSAVYLCASSLGWAGTQYFGPGTRLTVL.

V gene TRBV5-4 combines with J gene TRBJ2-5; either TRBD1 or TRBD2 may supply D (5 bases each). Trimming took 4 bases from V and 5 from J, leaving 21 bases between them. The length of the CDR3 is 16 residues. The germline CDR1 and CDR2 sequences are SGHNT and YYREEE (reference sequence). The CDR3 sequence is CASSVDPGRIGETQYF. The DNA for the CDR3 is TGTGCCAGCAGCGTAGATCCGGGACGGATAGGGGAGACCCAGTACTTC.

J is TRBJ2-1 and V is TRBV5-1; 12 bases are a match to TRBD2. The V gene end was trimmed by 0 bases and the J gene end by 8 bases; junction bases not matched to a gene: 6. The CDR3 totals 16 residues. Germline lookup yields CDR1 SGHRS and CDR2 YFSETQ. This CDR3 is CASSLEASGGAYEQFF. The CDR3 coding sequence is TGCGCCAGCAGCTTGGAGGCTAGCGGGGGGGCGTATGAGCAGTTCTTC. Based on the CDR3 plus reference TRBV5-1 and TRBJ2-1, the full variable domain is KAGVTQTPRYLIKTRGQQVTLSCSPISGHRSVSWYQQTPGQGLQFLFEYFSETQRNKGNFPGRFSGRQFSNSRSEMNVSTLELGDSALYLCASSLEASGGAYEQFFGPGTRLTVL.

V and J are TRBV11-2 and TRBJ1-1, with D possibly TRBD1 on 5 matching bases. Trimming cost V 6 bases and J 1 base, with 15 bases left between them. The CDR3 loop spans 15 amino acids. The germline gives CDR1 SGHAT, CDR2 FQNNGV. The CDR3 DNA follows: TGTGCCAGCAGGAGGGCGGGGGGTCGGAACACTGAAGCTTTCTTT. It specifies CASRRAGGRNTEAFF.

The CDR3 coding sequence is TGTGCCAGCACTGAGAGAGGGGGAGGCAATGAGCAGTTCTTC. Protein product: CASTERGGGNEQFF. This rearrangement joins TRBV6-1 to TRBJ2-1; TRBD1 or TRBD2 may be the D gene (6 bases each). The germline V and J ends were trimmed by 7 bases and 6 bases, with 16 bases remaining between them. Looked up from germline, CDR1 is MNHNS and CDR2 is SASEGT. This CDR3 contains 14 residues.

The chain joins TRBV12-3 or TRBV12-4 to TRBJ1-1, with D perhaps TRBD1 (5 bases). Trimming stripped 7 bases from V and 3 bases from J, with 9 bases between. This CDR3 region has 12 residues. CDR3 sequence reads: CASKRGDTEAFF. The CDR3 DNA reads as TGTGCCAGCAAAAGGGGAGACACTGAAGCTTTCTTT.

The chain carries TRBV3-1 and TRBJ1-6; D possibly corresponds to TRBD1 (5 bases). Trimming cost V 2 bases and J 10 bases, with 12 bases left between them. Per the germline V gene, CDR1 is LGHDT and CDR2 is YNNKEL (reference sequence). There are 14 residues in the CDR3. CDR3 sequence reads: CASSQKVGGSPLHF. As DNA, the CDR3 is TGTGCCAGCAGCCAAAAGGTCGGGGGGTCACCCCTCCACTTT.